These 17 T cell receptor beta chains came from one sample sequenced in a study of cytomegalovirus exposure and HLA in healthy donors. Primers for the PCR totalled 60 Vbeta and 13 Jbeta. Assay: immunoSEQ multiplex PCR; the TCRdb copy retains only in-frame clones and omits some. This sample has nearly 110,000 clones; roughly 70% occur once, and the top ten carry more than 2.5%. The sequenced sample consisted of PBMCs. Receptor source: a male donor in good health and CMV-seropositive.

This chain uses TRBV19 with TRBJ2-2; TRBD2 matches at 8 bases. Germline V gene lookup returns CDR1 LNHDA and CDR2 SQIVND (reference sequence). This CDR3 has 16 residues. V lost 6 bases to trimming and J lost 3 bases; unmatched junction nucleotides: 9. CDR3: CASSPVGGGHTGELFF. For the CDR3, the DNA is TGTGCCAGTAGCCCCGTCGGGGGGGGTCACACCGGGGAGCTGTTTTTT.

V and J are TRBV6-6 and TRBJ1-2, with 8 bases aligning to TRBD1. V lost 6 bases to trimming and J lost 4 bases; unmatched junction nucleotides: 4. Germline values: CDR1 MNHNY, CDR2 SVGAGI (reference sequence). CDR3 length equals 13 residues. The CDR3 coding sequence is TGTGCCAGCAGCCATGGACAGGGCTATGGCTACACCTTC. It is translated as CASSHGQGYGYTF.

J is TRBJ2-7 and V is TRBV27, with 10 bases that match TRBD2. Germline V CDR1 and CDR2: MNHEY, SMNVEV (reference sequence). The J segment lost 2 bases and the V segment lost 5 bases, leaving 3 bases of the junction unmatched. CDR3 length: 14 amino acids. CDR3 DNA sequence: TGTGCCAGCAGTGTGGGACTAGCGACCTACGAGCAGTACTTC. This codes for CASSVGLATYEQYF.

The chain recombines TRBV27 with TRBJ1-5; D is undetermined. In germline, CDR1 is MNHEY, CDR2 SMNVEV (reference sequence). There are 18 residues in the CDR3. Trimming shortened V by 6 bases and J by 2 bases, and 23 bases separated the two germline ends. CDR3 amino acids: CASRPAGRTRVGNQPQHF. CDR3 bases: TGTGCCAGCAGGCCCGCGGGCAGAACTCGAGTGGGCAATCAGCCCCAGCATTTT.

The chain combines TRBV5-1 with TRBJ2-7; 7 bases are shared with TRBD2. Germline values: CDR1 SGHRS, CDR2 YFSETQ. The CDR3 totals 14 residues. V lost 4 bases to trimming and J lost 12 bases; unmatched junction nucleotides: 16. The CDR3, as DNA: TGCGCCAGCAGCCCGGAATCCGGGACTAACTCGCCGTACTTC. It translates to CASSPESGTNSPYF.

CDR3 sequence (DNA): TGTGCCAGTCAAGAGACAGGGGGGCGTAATGAAAAACTGTTTTTT. Its protein product is CASQETGGRNEKLFF. The chain carries TRBV19 and TRBJ1-4; the match to TRBD1 covers 9 bases. CDR1 is LNHDA, CDR2 SQIVND, per germline (reference sequence). This CDR3 is 15 amino acids long. Unmatched junction bases numbered 8, after V lost 8 bases and J lost 4 bases.

The chain couples TRBV29-1 to TRBJ1-4, with TRBD1 matching 11 bases. Per germline, CDR1 SQVTM and CDR2 ANQGSEA. This CDR3 is built from 13 residues. J lost 7 bases, V lost 6 bases, and 4 bases had no gene match. The CDR3 is CSVPGQGGEKLFF. CDR3 DNA: TGCAGCGTGCCGGGACAGGGGGGTGAAAAACTGTTTTTT.

The chain links TRBV28 to TRBJ2-5; 12 nucleotides match TRBD2. The junction had 23 bases not matched to a gene; V was cut back by 6 bases and J by 3 bases. CDR3 length: 21 residues. The germline V gene encodes CDR1 MDHEN and CDR2 SYDVKM. The DNA for the CDR3 is TGTGCCAGCAGCCACCCCATTACGATGACTAGCGGGAGTGCGGGAGAAGAGACCCAGTACTTC. This gives the protein CASSHPITMTSGSAGEETQYF.

V is TRBV28 and J is TRBJ2-7; 8 bases agree with TRBD1. The CDR3 loop spans 13 amino acids. From germline, CDR1 is MDHEN and CDR2 SYDVKM. Trimming removed 3 bases from V and 6 bases from J; junction bases left unmatched: 4. This CDR3 reads CASSFGQGGEQYF. CDR3 sequence (DNA): TGTGCCAGCAGTTTCGGACAGGGTGGCGAGCAGTACTTC.

This clone appeared once. The chain couples TRBV9 to TRBJ2-2, with D perhaps matching TRBD2 (7 bases). Germline CDR1 and CDR2: SGDLS and YYNGEE. V shed 0 bases and J shed 2 bases, with 17 bases lying between them. The CDR3 consists of 18 residues. CDR3 protein: CASSVAHGGGPNTGELFF. The CDR3 bases are TGTGCCAGCAGCGTAGCCCATGGCGGGGGCCCTAACACCGGGGAGCTGTTTTTT.

About this clone: The junction does not match germline at one end; this may be a read error. The chain has TRBV2 and TRBJ1-5; 8 bases agree with TRBD1. Per germline, CDR1 SNHLY and CDR2 FYNNEI. CDR3 size: 14 residues. DNA for the CDR3: TGTGCCAGCAGTCCAGGGGGCGGGAATCAGCCCCAGAATTTT. It yields the protein CASSPGGGNQPQNF.

The CDR3 spells CARSLRGQETQYF. CDR3 coding DNA: TGTGCCAGAAGTCTACGGGGGCAAGAGACCCAGTACTTC. The chain combines TRBV9 with TRBJ2-5, with D perhaps TRBD2 (6 bases). The V gene's germline CDR1 is SGDLS and CDR2 YYNGEE. The CDR3 length is 13 residues. V lost 8 bases and J lost 2, with 13 bases in between.

Of note for this clone: The sample contains more than one DNA sequence encoding this CDR3. The chain is built from TRBV9 and TRBJ1-3; TRBD1 aligns across 7 bases. Germline V gives CDR1 SGDLS, CDR2 YYNGEE. V gave up 4 bases and J gave up 0 bases; unmatched junction bases: 7. CDR3 size: 16 residues. CDR3 in DNA: TGTGCCAGCAGCCCCGAACAGGGGTACTCTGGAAACACCATATATTTT. This codes for CASSPEQGYSGNTIYF.

The chain combines TRBV7-6 with TRBJ2-1; 12 bases line up with TRBD2. Germline CDR1 SGHVS, CDR2 FNYEAQ. Germline trimming cut 1 base from V and 10 bases from J; bases unmatched to any gene: 8. The CDR3 is 16 amino acids. DNA for the CDR3: TGTGCCAGCAGCTTAGGGCTAGCGGGAGGGCACGGGGAGCAGTTCTTC. Protein sequence: CASSLGLAGGHGEQFF.

A note on this clone: At one end, the junction sequence differs from germline, possibly due to a read error. The chain combines TRBV29-1 with TRBJ2-1, with TRBD2 identical over 10 bases. The CDR3 has 14 amino acids. CDR1 SQVTM and CDR2 ANQGSEA come from the germline V gene. This CDR3 is CSVPPWASGGDSLF. The CDR3 DNA follows: TGCAGCGTTCCCCCTTGGGCGAGCGGGGGGGATAGCCTCTTC.

Of note for this clone: Relative to the germline gene, one junction end is altered; a read error may explain this. This chain uses TRBV6-1 with TRBJ2-5; D possibly corresponds to TRBD2 (5 bases). CDR3 size: 13 residues. The germline V gene has CDR1 MNHNS and CDR2 SASEGT. CDR3 in DNA: TGTGCCAGCAGTGAACTCATCGGTCGGGGATCGGACTTC. This encodes CASSELIGRGSDF.

DNA for the CDR3: TGTGCCAGCAGCACCGACAGGGGTTCCTACAATGAGCAGTTCTTC. It yields the protein CASSTDRGSYNEQFF. V and J are TRBV7-9 and TRBJ2-1; 8 bases match TRBD1. CDR3 length: 15 amino acids. With 5 bases clipped from V and 1 base from J, the junction kept 4 bases outside the gene matches. Germline assignment: CDR1 SEHNR and CDR2 FQNEAQ (reference sequence).